The 5 T cell receptor beta chains below were found in one sample sequenced in a study of T cell responses to AZD1222 COVID-19 vaccine. Using immunoSEQ multiplex PCR, the repertoire was profiled, and TCRdb retains in-frame clones only, with some absent. The repertoire holds 35,000 to 45,000 clones, with about 78% as singletons. The source was peripheral blood, collected on day 0 of AZD1222 vaccination. The receptor set was obtained from an adult in good health.

The count of this clone is one. V gene TRBV7-2 combines with J gene TRBJ2-1; D perhaps matches TRBD2 (6 bases). The CDR3 totals 14 residues. The V gene's germline CDR1 is SGHTA and CDR2 FQGNSA. Deletions cut 4 bases from V and 4 bases from J, with 11 bases between. CDR3 DNA sequence: TGTGCCAGCAGCTGGGGGACTTCTTACAATGAGCAGTTCTTC. This encodes CASSWGTSYNEQFF.

This clone was detected only a few times. The gene calls are TRBV5-4 and TRBJ2-3; 9 bases agree with TRBD2. The CDR3 covers 16 residues. The ends lost 1 base at V and 2 bases at J; junction bases unmatched: 5. Germline V gene sequence: CDR1 SGHNT, CDR2 YYREEE (reference sequence). CDR3 nucleotide sequence: TGTGCCAGCAGCTTGTTCCTAGCGGGGCCCACAGATACGCAGTATTTT. It yields the protein CASSLFLAGPTDTQYF.

This clone showed up just a few times. The genes are TRBV28 and TRBJ1-1, with 9 bases that match TRBD1. The CDR3 length is 18 residues. Germline assignment: CDR1 MDHEN and CDR2 SYDVKM. The ends lost 2 bases at V and 6 bases at J; junction bases unmatched: 16. The CDR3 nucleotides are TGTGCCAGCAGTTTAATATACGGGACAGGGAGGGAATCGTCTGAAGCTTTCTTT. Its protein is CASSLIYGTGRESSEAFF. The full variable domain, completed using reference TRBV28 and TRBJ1-1, is DVKVTQSSRYLVKRTGEKVFLECVQDMDHENMFWYRQDPGLGLRLIYFSYDVKMKEKGDIPEGYSVSREKKERFSLILESASTNQTSMYLCASSLIYGTGRESSEAFFGQGTRLTVV.

This chain connects TRBV28 to TRBJ1-2; the D is unclear. Germline assignment: CDR1 MDHEN and CDR2 SYDVKM. The CDR3 covers 11 residues. Between the trimmed V and J ends, which lost 6 bases and 5 bases, there was a span of 7 bases. CDR3 coding DNA: TGTGCCAGCAGGGTTCAGTATGGCTACACCTTC. This encodes CASRVQYGYTF.

This sequence joins TRBV6-2 or TRBV6-3 and TRBJ1-1; D is ambiguous. Trimming cost V 4 bases and J 1 base, with 10 bases left between them. The CDR3 spans 14 residues. The germline CDR1 and CDR2 sequences are MNHEY and SVGEGT. CDR3 coding DNA: TGTGCCAGCAGTTCACTCGGCCAGAACACTGAAGCTTTCTTT. Protein sequence: CASSSLGQNTEAFF.